This T cell receptor (beta chain) originates from a study of shared clonotypes between healthy human individuals. A remark on this clone: Other DNA variants within this sample encode the same CDR3.

Researchers divided each subset's genomic DNA evenly across several immunoSEQ plates. It was on ten immunoSEQ deep assay plates that unsorted PBMC DNA was sequenced. Data came from immunoSEQ multiplex PCR; TCRdb stores just in-frame clones and leaves some out. Found here are about 490,000 clones, around 85% of them singletons; the top ten hold about 12%. The CDR3 contains 16 residues. The V gene end was trimmed by 2 bases and the J gene end by 7 bases; junction bases not matched to a gene: 4. Per the germline V gene, CDR1 is SEHNR and CDR2 is FQNEAQ (reference sequence). The specimen sequenced was PBMCs. This clonotype originated in a woman between 40 and 55 years old in good health. Some clones in this sample may be carry-over from other donors' samples. The rearrangement links TRBV7-9 to TRBJ2-1; 14 bases agree with TRBD2. CDR3 sequence reads: CASSLPGLAGVNEQFF. Here the CDR3 DNA reads TGTGCCAGCAGCTTACCGGGACTAGCGGGAGTTAATGAGCAGTTCTTC.